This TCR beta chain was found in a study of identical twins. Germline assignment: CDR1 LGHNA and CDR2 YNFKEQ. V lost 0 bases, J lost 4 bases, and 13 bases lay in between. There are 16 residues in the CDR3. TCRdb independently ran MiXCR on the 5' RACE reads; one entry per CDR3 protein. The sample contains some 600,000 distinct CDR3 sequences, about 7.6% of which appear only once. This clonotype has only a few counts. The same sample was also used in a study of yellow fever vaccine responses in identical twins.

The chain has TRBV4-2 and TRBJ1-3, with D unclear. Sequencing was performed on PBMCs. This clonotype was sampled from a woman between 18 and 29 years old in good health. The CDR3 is CASSQDMHSRGNTIYF. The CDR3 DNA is TGTGCCAGCAGCCAAGATATGCACTCAAGGGGAAACACCATATATTTT.